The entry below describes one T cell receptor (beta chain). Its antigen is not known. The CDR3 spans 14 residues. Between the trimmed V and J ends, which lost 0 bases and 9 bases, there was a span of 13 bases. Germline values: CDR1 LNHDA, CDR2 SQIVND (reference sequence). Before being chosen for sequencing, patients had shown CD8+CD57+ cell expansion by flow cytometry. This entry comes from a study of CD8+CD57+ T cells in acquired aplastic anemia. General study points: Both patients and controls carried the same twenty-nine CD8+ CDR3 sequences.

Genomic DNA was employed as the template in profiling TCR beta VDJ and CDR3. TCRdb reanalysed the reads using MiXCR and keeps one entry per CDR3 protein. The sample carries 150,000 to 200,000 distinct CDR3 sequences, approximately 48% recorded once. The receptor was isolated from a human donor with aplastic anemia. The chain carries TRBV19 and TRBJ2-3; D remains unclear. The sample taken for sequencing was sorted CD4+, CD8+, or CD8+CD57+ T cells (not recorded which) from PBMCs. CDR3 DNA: TGTGCCAGTAGTATAGACCAAGTCGTCGAGACGCAGTATTTT. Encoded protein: CASSIDQVVETQYF.